These T cell receptor beta chains were read from a single sample in a study of OX40 agonist ivuxolimab in advanced cancers. Clones were read by immunoSEQ multiplex PCR, and TCRdb kept only the in-frame ones, dropping some. The table includes approximately 24,000 clones, 75% to 85% detected once. Specimen: CD4+ or CD8+ T cells sorted from blood, collected in a trial of the OX40 agonist ivuxolimab. The receptors derive from an adult with an advanced solid tumor such as melanoma, head and neck, liver or kidney cancer. The CDR3 runs from the conserved cysteine through the conserved F or W. The D gene is left open where the match is weak. Not all rows give a size; the values are once, few, many and, for expanded clones, a class.

cdr3_nt	cdr3_aa	clone_size	d_call	v_call	j_call
TGTGCCAGTAGTATAGCTGCCTCGGGACAGGGAGGTTCACCCCTCCACTTT	CASSIAASGQGGSPLHF	.	TRBD1	TRBV19	TRBJ1-6
TGTGCCACCCGCCCATTGGGGGGTTCCTACGAGCAGTACTTC	CATRPLGGSYEQYF	.	.	TRBV6-1	TRBJ2-7
TGTGCCAGCAGTCGGGTGGGCAGGAATGAGCAGTTCTTC	CASSRVGRNEQFF	.	.	TRBV7-3	TRBJ2-1
TGTGCCAGCTCACTTGGACAGAACTATGGCTACGCCTTC	CASSLGQNYGYAF	.	.	TRBV18	TRBJ1-2
TGTGCCAGCAGAACAACTAGCAGGGCCTACGAGCAGTACTTC	CASRTTSRAYEQYF	.	.	TRBV6-6	TRBJ2-7
TGTGCCAGCCGGGACAGGGGTGCAACTAATGAAAAACTGTTTTTT	CASRDRGATNEKLFF	few	TRBD1	TRBV28	TRBJ1-4
TGTGCCAGCAGCTGGGGTGGGGAGACCCAGTACTTC	CASSWGGETQYF	.	.	TRBV11-2	TRBJ2-5
TGTGCCAGCAGCTTGGCCGGCAGGCGCTACGAGCAGTACTTC	CASSLAGRRYEQYF	.	.	TRBV5-8	TRBJ2-7
TGTGCCAGCAGAGGACAGGGTGGAGCTAATGAAAAACTGTTTTTT	CASRGQGGANEKLFF	.	TRBD1	TRBV6-1	TRBJ1-4
TGTGCCAGCAGCGTTGCAAATTCTTTTCAGCCCCAGCATTTT	CASSVANSFQPQHF	.	.	TRBV2	TRBJ1-5